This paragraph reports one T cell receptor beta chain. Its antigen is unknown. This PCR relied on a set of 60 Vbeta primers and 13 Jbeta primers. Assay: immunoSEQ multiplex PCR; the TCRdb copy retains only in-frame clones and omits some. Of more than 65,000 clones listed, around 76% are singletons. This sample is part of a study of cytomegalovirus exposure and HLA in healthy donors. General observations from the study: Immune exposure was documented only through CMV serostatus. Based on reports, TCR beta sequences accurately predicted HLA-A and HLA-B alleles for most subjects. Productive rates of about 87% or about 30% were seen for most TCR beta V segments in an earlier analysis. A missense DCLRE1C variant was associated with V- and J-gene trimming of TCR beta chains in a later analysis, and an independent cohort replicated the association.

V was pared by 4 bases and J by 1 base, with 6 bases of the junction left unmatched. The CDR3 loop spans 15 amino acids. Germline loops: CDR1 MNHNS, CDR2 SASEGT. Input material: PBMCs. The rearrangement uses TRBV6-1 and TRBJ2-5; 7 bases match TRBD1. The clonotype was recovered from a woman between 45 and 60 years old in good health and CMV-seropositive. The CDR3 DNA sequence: TGTGCCAGCAGTGGACGTGGGACAGCCCAAGAGACCCAGTACTTC. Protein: CASSGRGTAQETQYF.